The next 24 T cell receptor beta chains were all read from a single sample in a study of T cell responses to AZD1222 COVID-19 vaccine. The assay was immunoSEQ multiplex PCR, and TCRdb's table has in-frame clones only and misses some. The profile shows about 120,000 clones, 90% to 95% of them singletons. Sequenced material: peripheral blood, taken on day 0 of AZD1222 vaccination. The receptor source for this set is an adult in good health.

The rearrangement uses TRBV7-9 and TRBJ1-1, with D possibly matching TRBD1 (5 bases). V lost 1 base, J lost 3 bases, and 9 bases lay in between. The germline V gene encodes CDR1 SEHNR and CDR2 FQNEAQ (reference sequence). The CDR3 covers 14 residues. The CDR3 sequence is CASSLDRFYTEAFF. The DNA of the CDR3 is TGTGCCAGCAGCTTAGACAGGTTTTACACTGAAGCTTTCTTT.

The J gene is TRBJ1-6, the V gene TRBV29-1; a weak D match, TRBD1 (5 bases). V gave up 4 bases and J gave up 7 bases, with 11 bases separating them. The CDR3 has 13 residues. Germline values: CDR1 SQVTM, CDR2 ANQGSEA. This chain's CDR3 is CSVGAGRNSPLHF. The CDR3 coding sequence is TGCAGCGTTGGAGCGGGACGGAATTCACCCCTCCACTTT.

This sequence joins TRBV5-5 and TRBJ1-3, with D tentatively TRBD1 (6 bases). V lost 4 bases and J lost 1, with 12 bases in between. The CDR3 sequence is 15 residues long. The germline CDR1 and CDR2 sequences are SGHKS and YYEKEE (reference sequence). This chain's CDR3 is CASSPGTTSGNTIYF. CDR3 coding DNA: TGTGCCAGCAGCCCCGGGACAACGTCTGGAAACACCATATATTTT.

This chain connects TRBV4-2 to TRBJ1-1; D gene uncertain. Germline-derived CDR1 and CDR2 are LGHNA and YNFKEQ. CDR3 size: 13 residues. V lost 1 base, J lost 1 base, and 4 bases lay in between. The DNA of the CDR3 is TGTGCCAGCAGCCAAGGTGAGAACACTGAAGCTTTCTTT. The encoded protein is CASSQGENTEAFF.

The V and J genes are TRBV14 and TRBJ2-1; D might be TRBD2 (5 bases). The germline gives CDR1 SGHDN, CDR2 FVKESK. Trimming pared 1 base from V and 12 bases from J, leaving 16 bases between. There are 14 residues in the CDR3. Written as DNA, the CDR3 is TGTGCCAGCAGCCAAGTAGGTCGAGGGCCGGGGCAGTTCTTC. It encodes CASSQVGRGPGQFF.

The chain combines TRBV5-4 with TRBJ2-7, with D possibly matching TRBD2 (5 bases). This CDR3 is 16 amino acids long. Germline V lookup: CDR1 SGHNT, CDR2 YYREEE (reference sequence). V lost 7 bases and J 2 bases, leaving 22 bases between the germline ends. The CDR3 loop is CASAKDPGLSPYEQYF. CDR3 sequence (DNA): TGTGCCAGCGCTAAGGACCCGGGGTTAAGCCCCTACGAGCAGTACTTC.

The chain combines TRBV5-5 with TRBJ2-7, with D perhaps TRBD1 or TRBD2 (7 bases each). The CDR3 is 17 amino acids. From germline, CDR1 is SGHKS and CDR2 YYEKEE (reference sequence). Deletions cut 9 bases from V and 4 bases from J, with 29 bases between. CDR3 residues: CATAAESGRGQPYEQYF. The CDR3 DNA reads as TGTGCCACCGCTGCGGAAAGTGGGAGGGGACAGCCTTACGAGCAGTACTTC.

With respect to this clone: Distinct nucleotide sequences in the sample also encode this CDR3. This sequence joins TRBV19 and TRBJ2-7; D not certain. V was pared by 4 bases and J by 3 bases, with 4 bases between. The germline CDR1 and CDR2 sequences are LNHDA and SQIVND (reference sequence). This CDR3 region has 11 residues. The CDR3 reads CASSNLYEQYF. The DNA of the CDR3 is TGTGCCAGTAGTAACCTCTACGAGCAGTACTTC.

This rearrangement joins TRBV6-2 or TRBV6-3 to TRBJ1-2; no clear D gene. CDR3 length: 14 amino acids. Germline CDR1 and CDR2: MNHEY and SVGEGT. V lost 6 bases to trimming and J lost 5 bases, with 16 bases between them. DNA of the CDR3: TGTGCCAGCAGCCACAATTTTCCGCCGTATGGCTACACCTTC. This gives the protein CASSHNFPPYGYTF.

The chain uses TRBV7-2 and TRBJ2-3; D remains ambiguous. The CDR3 length is 16 residues. CDR1 and CDR2 from the germline V gene are SGHTA and FQGNSA. V lost 5 bases, J lost 0 bases, and 15 bases lay in between. The CDR3 is CASSRTDWPSTDTQYF. The CDR3 bases are TGTGCCAGCAGCCGCACCGACTGGCCAAGCACAGATACGCAGTATTTT. The full variable domain, with the rest looked up from reference TRBV7-2 and TRBJ2-3, is GAGVSQSPSNKVTEKGKDVELRCDPISGHTALYWYRQSLGQGLEFLIYFQGNSAPDKSGLPSDRFSAERTGGSVSTLTIQRTQQEDSAVYLCASSRTDWPSTDTQYFGPGTRLTVL.

This clone was found once. The V call is TRBV7-3, the J call TRBJ2-7; a weak D match, TRBD1 (6 bases). The V gene lost 1 base and the J gene lost 4 bases, with 8 bases spanning the gap. There are 13 residues in the CDR3. Germline CDR1 and CDR2: SGHTA and FQGTGA. This chain's CDR3 is CASSLIRGYEQYF. CDR3 coding DNA: TGTGCCAGCAGCTTAATCAGGGGATACGAGCAGTACTTC. Combining the CDR3 with reference TRBV7-3 and TRBJ2-7 gives the whole variable domain GAGVSQTPSNKVTEKGKYVELRCDPISGHTALYWYRQSLGQGPEFLIYFQGTGAADDSGLPNDRFFAVRPEGSVSTLKIQRTERGDSAVYLCASSLIRGYEQYFGPGTRLTVT.

The V and J genes are TRBV27 and TRBJ1-2; a weak D match, TRBD1 (6 bases). V was trimmed by 1 base and J by 2 bases, leaving 11 bases between them. Germline V gene sequence: CDR1 MNHEY, CDR2 SMNVEV (reference sequence). There are 15 residues in the CDR3. The CDR3 loop is CASSLWGASNYGYTF. The DNA of the CDR3 is TGTGCCAGCAGTTTATGGGGGGCCTCAAACTATGGCTACACCTTC.

This clone was picked up a small number of times. The chain joins TRBV5-1 to TRBJ1-5, with 12 positions matching TRBD1. Looked up from germline, CDR1 is SGHRS and CDR2 is YFSETQ. V was pared by 4 bases and J by 7 bases, with 6 bases of the junction left unmatched. CDR3 length: 15 residues. CDR3 amino acids: CASSMGQGAGQPQHF. CDR3 in DNA: TGCGCCAGCAGCATGGGACAGGGGGCTGGGCAGCCCCAGCATTTT. Variable domain in full (rest from reference TRBV5-1 and TRBJ1-5): KAGVTQTPRYLIKTRGQQVTLSCSPISGHRSVSWYQQTPGQGLQFLFEYFSETQRNKGNFPGRFSGRQFSNSRSEMNVSTLELGDSALYLCASSMGQGAGQPQHFGDGTRLSIL.

V usage is TRBV10-3 and J usage is TRBJ1-5; TRBD1 might be the D (6 bases). V was pared by 3 bases and J by 6 bases, with 21 bases between. There are 17 residues in the CDR3. The germline CDR1 and CDR2 sequences are ENHRY and SYGVKD. CDR3 amino acids: CAISEGAGAVTGQPQHF. For the CDR3, the DNA is TGTGCCATCAGTGAAGGGGCAGGGGCAGTAACCGGTCAGCCCCAGCATTTT.

This chain links TRBV11-2 with TRBJ1-2; D is uncertain. V was clipped by 1 base and J by 0 bases, with 6 bases between them. This CDR3 has 14 amino acids. The germline V gene encodes CDR1 SGHAT and CDR2 FQNNGV. For the CDR3, the DNA is TGTGCCAGCAGCTTAGGAATTCCTAACTATGGCTACACCTTC. Amino acids: CASSLGIPNYGYTF.

This rearrangement joins TRBV7-9 to TRBJ2-7, with TRBD2 as a possible D gene (5 bases). The germline V gene encodes CDR1 SEHNR and CDR2 FQNEAQ (reference sequence). The V gene lost 5 bases and the J gene lost 7 bases, with 9 bases spanning the gap. The CDR3 loop spans 11 amino acids. The CDR3 protein is CASSPTGEQYF. The CDR3, as DNA: TGTGCCAGCAGCCCAACGGGGGAGCAGTACTTC. The entire variable domain, with the rest obtained from reference TRBV7-9 and TRBJ2-7, is as follows: DTGVSQNPRHKITKRGQNVTFRCDPISEHNRLYWYRQTLGQGPEFLTYFQNEAQLEKSRLLSDRFSAERPKGSFSTLEIQRTEQGDSAMYLCASSPTGEQYFGPGTRLTVT.

V gene TRBV27 combines with J gene TRBJ1-3, with TRBD1 as a possible D gene (5 bases). CDR1 is MNHEY and CDR2 is SMNVEV in the germline V gene (reference sequence). The CDR3 totals 12 residues. V lost 5 bases and J 4 bases, leaving 6 bases between the germline ends. As DNA, the CDR3 is TGTGCCAGCAGTGCAGGGGGAAACACCATATATTTT. It yields the protein CASSAGGNTIYF.

V is TRBV4-1 and J is TRBJ1-6; the D gene is possibly TRBD1 (6 bases). CDR3 length: 15 residues. Germline CDR1 and CDR2: MGHRA and YSYEKL. V shed 0 bases and J shed 13 bases, with 16 bases lying between them. CDR3 coding DNA: TGCGCCAGCAGCCAAGATCTAGCAGGGGCGCGGCCCCTCCACTTT. Translated: CASSQDLAGARPLHF.

The rearrangement joins TRBV9 to TRBJ1-1; D gene ambiguous. Germline V gene data show CDR1 as SGDLS and CDR2 as YYNGEE. The CDR3 has 13 amino acids. The V gene lost 2 bases and the J gene lost 8 bases, with 13 bases spanning the gap. The CDR3 bases are TGTGCCAGCAGCGTGTCCGCCGGTATGGAAGCTTTCTTT. This gives the protein CASSVSAGMEAFF.

The chain employs TRBV9 and TRBJ1-3; maybe TRBD1 (5 bases). The CDR3 is 16 amino acids. Deletions cut 3 bases from V and 5 bases from J, with 18 bases between. Germline assignment: CDR1 SGDLS and CDR2 YYNGEE. The CDR3 DNA follows: TGTGCCAGCAGCGGCAGGTGGGGGGTATCGAGAAACACCATATATTTT. This codes for CASSGRWGVSRNTIYF.

The V call is TRBV27, the J call TRBJ2-1; 12 bases fit TRBD2. Germline CDR1 reads MNHEY; CDR2 reads SMNVEV (reference sequence). The CDR3 sequence is 14 residues long. The ends lost 5 bases at V and 4 bases at J; junction bases unmatched: 0. CDR3 protein: CASSLAGGYNEQFF. Written as DNA, the CDR3 is TGTGCCAGCAGTCTAGCGGGGGGGTACAATGAGCAGTTCTTC.

V is TRBV19 and J is TRBJ1-2; D might be TRBD1 (5 bases). CDR3 length: 14 amino acids. Trimming took off 3 bases at V and 7 bases at J, with 15 bases between the two ends. Germline values: CDR1 LNHDA, CDR2 SQIVND (reference sequence). DNA for the CDR3: TGTGCCAGTAGTATTGGTCAGGGTGTTGGTGGCTACACCTTC. It yields the protein CASSIGQGVGGYTF. Complete variable domain (other parts from reference TRBV19 and TRBJ1-2): DGGITQSPKYLFRKEGQNVTLSCEQNLNHDAMYWYRQDPGQGLRLIYYSQIVNDFQKGDIAEGYSVSREKKESFPLTVTSAQKNPTAFYLCASSIGQGVGGYTFGSGTRLTVV.

The rearrangement links TRBV7-2 to TRBJ2-7; possible D gene TRBD2, 5 bases. Germline assignment: CDR1 SGHTA and CDR2 FQGNSA. Trimming cost V 1 base and J 4 bases, with 8 bases left between them. The CDR3 covers 13 residues. CDR3 loop: CASSLDRGYEQYF. The CDR3 DNA is TGTGCCAGCAGCTTAGATCGGGGTTACGAGCAGTACTTC.

V and J are TRBV5-1 and TRBJ1-2; a weak D match, TRBD1 (5 bases). Trimming left V 3 bases short and J 4 bases short, with 10 bases between. The length of the CDR3 is 13 residues. Looked up from germline, CDR1 is SGHRS and CDR2 is YFSETQ. The CDR3 DNA sequence: TGCGCCAGCAGCTATCAGGGTTCCTATGGCTACACCTTC. Its protein is CASSYQGSYGYTF.